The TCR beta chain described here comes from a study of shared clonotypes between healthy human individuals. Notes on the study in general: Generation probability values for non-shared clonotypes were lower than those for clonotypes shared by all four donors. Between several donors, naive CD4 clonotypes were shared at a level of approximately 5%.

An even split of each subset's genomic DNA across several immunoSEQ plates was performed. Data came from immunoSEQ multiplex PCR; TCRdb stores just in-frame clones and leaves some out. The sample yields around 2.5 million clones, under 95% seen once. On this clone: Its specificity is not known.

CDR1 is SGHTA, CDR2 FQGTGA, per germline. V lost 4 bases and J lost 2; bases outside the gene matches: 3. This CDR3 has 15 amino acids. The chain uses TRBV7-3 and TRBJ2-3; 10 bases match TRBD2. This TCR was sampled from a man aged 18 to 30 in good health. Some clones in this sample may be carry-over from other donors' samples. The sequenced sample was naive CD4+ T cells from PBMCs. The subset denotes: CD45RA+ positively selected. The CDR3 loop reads CASSWGLANTDTQYF. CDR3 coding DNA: TGTGCCAGCAGCTGGGGACTAGCGAACACAGATACGCAGTATTTT.